This T cell receptor beta chain comes out of a study of CXCR3-negative and CXCR3-positive naive CD8 T cells. Libraries of TRB cDNA were made by 5' RACE and carried UMIs. For each CDR3 protein, TCRdb gives one entry from its re-call of the 5' RACE reads, without DNA. Recorded for this sample: about 120,000 distinct CDR3 sequences. This CDR3 contains 15 residues. Germline V gene sequence: CDR1 LGHNA, CDR2 YSLEER. This receptor was identified in a human donor in good health. Some clones in this sample may be carry-over from other donors' samples. Material: naive CXCR3- CD8+ T cells from blood. Sample subset: CD45RO-CCR7+CD27+CD95- naive CD8+ T cells lacking CXCR3 (TNR3-). The chain is built from TRBV4-3 and TRBJ2-3. CDR3: CASRHSDTYTDTQYF.